The 4 T cell receptor beta chains in this list originate from one sample, sequenced in a study of blood T cell repertoires in COVID-19. Sequencing used immunoSEQ multiplex PCR; TCRdb keeps in-frame clones, though not all of them. The sample carries fewer than 120,000 clones, more than 75% recorded once. Material: peripheral blood. Receptors originate from a woman aged 45-65 years with acute or convalescent COVID-19.

The rearrangement links TRBV25-1 to TRBJ1-2; TRBD1 agrees at 7 bases. CDR1 is MGHDK and CDR2 is SYGVNS in the germline V gene. This CDR3 comprises 14 residues. The J segment lost 2 bases and the V segment lost 5 bases, leaving 5 bases of the junction unmatched. The CDR3 sequence: CASSPHRGNYGYTF. In nucleotides, the CDR3 is TGTGCCAGCAGTCCCCACAGGGGAAACTATGGCTACACCTTC.

The chain couples TRBV19 to TRBJ1-1; TRBD1 might be the D (5 bases). CDR1 is LNHDA and CDR2 is SQIVND in the germline V gene (reference sequence). V was pared by 4 bases and J by 4 bases, with 13 bases between. The CDR3 spans 14 residues. As DNA, the CDR3 is TGTGCCAGTAGTAGGGGGGGAGAGACCACTGAAGCTTTCTTT. This codes for CASSRGGETTEAFF.

The rearrangement links TRBV18 to TRBJ2-3; D is possibly TRBD1 (6 bases). Trimming removed 6 bases at V and 0 bases at J, with 25 bases between. This CDR3 spans 19 amino acids. From germline, CDR1 is KGHSH and CDR2 LQKENI. CDR3 sequence reads: CASSAARGPTYTSTDTQYF. The CDR3 DNA reads TGTGCCAGCTCCGCGGCCAGGGGACCGACGTATACTAGCACAGATACGCAGTATTTT.

The CDR3 sequence is CASSGASGRGETQYF. The CDR3, as DNA: TGCGCCAGCAGCGGGGCTAGCGGGAGAGGGGAGACCCAGTACTTC. The V call is TRBV5-1, the J call TRBJ2-5; 10 nucleotides agree with TRBD2. With 4 bases clipped from V and 5 bases from J, the junction kept 8 bases outside the gene matches. CDR1 is SGHRS, CDR2 YFSETQ, per germline. This CDR3 is 15 amino acids long.